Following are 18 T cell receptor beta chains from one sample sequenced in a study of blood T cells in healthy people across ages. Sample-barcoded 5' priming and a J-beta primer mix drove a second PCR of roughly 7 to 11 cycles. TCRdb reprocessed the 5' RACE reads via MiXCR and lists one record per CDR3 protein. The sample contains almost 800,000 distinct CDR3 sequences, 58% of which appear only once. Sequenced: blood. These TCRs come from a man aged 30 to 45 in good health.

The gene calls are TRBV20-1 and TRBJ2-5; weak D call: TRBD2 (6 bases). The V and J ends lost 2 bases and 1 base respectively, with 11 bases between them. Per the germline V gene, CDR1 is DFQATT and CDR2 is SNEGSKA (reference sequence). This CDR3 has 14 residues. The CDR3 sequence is CSARSEGAQETQYF. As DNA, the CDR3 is TGCAGTGCTAGATCGGAGGGTGCCCAAGAGACCCAGTACTTC.

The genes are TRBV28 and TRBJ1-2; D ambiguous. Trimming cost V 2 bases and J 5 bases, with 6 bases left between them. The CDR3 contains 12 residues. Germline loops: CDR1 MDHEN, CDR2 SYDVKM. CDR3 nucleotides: TGTGCCAGCAGTTTAAATAAATATGGCTACACCTTC. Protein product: CASSLNKYGYTF.

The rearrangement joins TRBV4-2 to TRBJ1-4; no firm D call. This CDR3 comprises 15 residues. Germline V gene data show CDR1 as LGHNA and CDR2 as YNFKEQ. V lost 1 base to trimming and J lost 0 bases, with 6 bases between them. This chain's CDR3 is CASSQGPATNEKLFF. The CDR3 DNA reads TGTGCCAGCAGCCAAGGACCTGCAACTAATGAAAAACTGTTTTTT.

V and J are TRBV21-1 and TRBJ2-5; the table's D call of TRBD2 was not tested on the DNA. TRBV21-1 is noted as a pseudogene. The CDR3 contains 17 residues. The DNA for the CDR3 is TGTGCCAGCAGCAGGATTGGGAGGACTAGCGGACAAGAGACCCAGTACTTC. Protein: CASSRIGRTSGQETQYF.

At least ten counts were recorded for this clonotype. The CDR3 sequence is CASSISRQGETQYF. The DNA of the CDR3 is TGTGCCAGCAGTATCTCACGACAGGGTGAGACCCAGTACTTC. This chain uses TRBV25-1 with TRBJ2-5; TRBD1 matches 7 bases. The CDR3 covers 14 residues. Germline-derived CDR1 and CDR2 are MGHDK and SYGVNS. Losses at the gene ends were 5 bases for V and 5 bases for J; bases not matched to a gene: 8. Full variable domain (remainder filled in from reference TRBV25-1 and TRBJ2-5): EADIYQTPRYLVIGTGKKITLECSQTMGHDKMYWYQQDPGMELHLIHYSYGVNSTEKGDLSSESTVSRIRTEHFPLTLESARPSHTSQYLCASSISRQGETQYFGPGTRLLVL.

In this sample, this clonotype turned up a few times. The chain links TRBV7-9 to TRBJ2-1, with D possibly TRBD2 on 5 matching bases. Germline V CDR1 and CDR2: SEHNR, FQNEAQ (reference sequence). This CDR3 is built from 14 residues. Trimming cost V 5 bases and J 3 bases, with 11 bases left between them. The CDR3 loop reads CASSQSGIYNEQFF. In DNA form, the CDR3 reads TGTGCCAGCAGCCAATCGGGAATCTACAATGAGCAGTTCTTC.

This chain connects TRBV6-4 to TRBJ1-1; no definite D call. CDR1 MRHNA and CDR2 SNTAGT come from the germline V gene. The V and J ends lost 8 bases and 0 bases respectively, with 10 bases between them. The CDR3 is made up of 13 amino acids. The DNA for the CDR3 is TGTGCCAGCGCACGGTGGGTGAACACTGAAGCTTTCTTT. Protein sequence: CASARWVNTEAFF.

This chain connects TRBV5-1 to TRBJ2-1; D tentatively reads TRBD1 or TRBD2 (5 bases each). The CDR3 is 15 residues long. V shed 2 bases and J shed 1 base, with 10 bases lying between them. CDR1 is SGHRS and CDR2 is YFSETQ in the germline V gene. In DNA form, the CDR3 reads TGCGCCAGCAGCTTAAGAGGGGAATCCTACAATGAGCAGTTCTTC. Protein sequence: CASSLRGESYNEQFF.

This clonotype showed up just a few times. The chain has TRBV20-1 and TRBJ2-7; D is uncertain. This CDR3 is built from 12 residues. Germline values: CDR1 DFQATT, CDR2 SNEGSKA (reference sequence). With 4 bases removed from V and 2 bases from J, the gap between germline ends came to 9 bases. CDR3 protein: CSAIRPTYEQYF. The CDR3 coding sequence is TGCAGTGCTATTAGGCCGACCTACGAGCAGTACTTC.

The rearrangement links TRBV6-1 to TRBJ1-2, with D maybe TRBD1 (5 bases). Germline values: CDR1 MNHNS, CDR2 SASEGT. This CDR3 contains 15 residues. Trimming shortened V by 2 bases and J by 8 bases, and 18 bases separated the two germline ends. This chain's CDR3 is CASSESKGVVGGYTF. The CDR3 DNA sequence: TGTGCCAGCAGTGAATCAAAAGGGGTGGTGGGCGGCTACACCTTC.

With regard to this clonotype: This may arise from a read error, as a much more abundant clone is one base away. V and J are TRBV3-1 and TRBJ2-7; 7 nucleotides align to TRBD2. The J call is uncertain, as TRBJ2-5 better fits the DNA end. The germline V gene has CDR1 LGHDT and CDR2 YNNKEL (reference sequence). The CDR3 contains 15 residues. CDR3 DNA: TGTGCCAGCAGCCAAGGACTAGTGGGGGGGGAGACCCAGTACTTC. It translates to CASSQGLVGGETQYF.

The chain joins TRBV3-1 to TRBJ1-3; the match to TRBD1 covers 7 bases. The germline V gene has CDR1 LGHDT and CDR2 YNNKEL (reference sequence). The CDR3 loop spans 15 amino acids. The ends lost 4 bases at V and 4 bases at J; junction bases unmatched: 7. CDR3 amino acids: CASSPQGEGGNTIYF. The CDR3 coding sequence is TGTGCCAGCAGCCCTCAGGGGGAGGGCGGAAACACCATATATTTT.

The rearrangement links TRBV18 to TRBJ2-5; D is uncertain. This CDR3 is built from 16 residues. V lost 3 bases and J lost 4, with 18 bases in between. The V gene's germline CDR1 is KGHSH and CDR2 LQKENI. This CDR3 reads CASSPPVNAVRETQYF. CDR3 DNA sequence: TGTGCCAGCTCACCCCCGGTAAACGCCGTAAGAGAGACCCAGTACTTC.

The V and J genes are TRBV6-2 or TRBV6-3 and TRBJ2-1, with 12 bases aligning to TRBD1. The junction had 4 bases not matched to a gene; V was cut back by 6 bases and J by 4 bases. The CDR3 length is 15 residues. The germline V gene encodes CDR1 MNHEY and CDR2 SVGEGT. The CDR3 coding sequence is TGTGCCAGCAGAGGGGACAGGGGGCTGTACAATGAGCAGTTCTTC. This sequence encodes CASRGDRGLYNEQFF.

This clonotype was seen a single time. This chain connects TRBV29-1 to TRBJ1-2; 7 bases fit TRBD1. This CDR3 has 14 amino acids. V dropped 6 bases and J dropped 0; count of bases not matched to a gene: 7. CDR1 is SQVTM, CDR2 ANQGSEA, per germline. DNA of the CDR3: TGCAGCGTGGGGGGGACAGCAGCTAACTATGGCTACACCTTC. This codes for CSVGGTAANYGYTF.

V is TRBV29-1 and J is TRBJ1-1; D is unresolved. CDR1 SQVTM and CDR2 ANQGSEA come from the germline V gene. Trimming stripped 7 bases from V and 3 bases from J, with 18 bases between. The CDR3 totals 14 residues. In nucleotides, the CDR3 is TGCAGCGGGGGTCTTCGGGTCCGGGACACTGAAGCTTTCTTT. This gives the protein CSGGLRVRDTEAFF.

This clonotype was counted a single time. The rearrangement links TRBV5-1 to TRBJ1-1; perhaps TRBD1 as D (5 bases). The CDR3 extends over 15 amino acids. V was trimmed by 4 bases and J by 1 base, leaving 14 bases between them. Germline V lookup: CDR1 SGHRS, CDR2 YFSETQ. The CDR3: CASSQGWVENTEAFF. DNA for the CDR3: TGCGCCAGCAGCCAGGGTTGGGTAGAGAACACTGAAGCTTTCTTT.

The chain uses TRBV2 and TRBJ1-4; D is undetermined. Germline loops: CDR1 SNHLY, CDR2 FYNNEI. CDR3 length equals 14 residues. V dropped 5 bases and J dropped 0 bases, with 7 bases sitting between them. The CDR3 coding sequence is TGTGCCAGCAGTACCCCAGCAACTAATGAAAAACTGTTTTTT. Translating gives CASSTPATNEKLFF.